This TCR beta chain was profiled in a study of PD-L1 blockade in urothelial cancer. In the study overall: Per blood sample, T cells had a median of 141,255.

Study conclusions and caveats: Tumor-associated blood clones were expanded more by durable-benefit patients at 3 weeks.

Time point of the sample: peripheral blood 6 weeks after treatment start. Urothelial carcinoma, locally advanced or metastatic, affected the patients. This clone was recorded only once. Its target is unknown. The protocol was immunoSEQ multiplex PCR, while the TCRdb copy is restricted to in-frame clones and leaves out a portion. Of under 85,000 clones in the sample, approximately 90% were seen once. This CDR3 region has 14 residues. The germline V gene encodes CDR1 SGHTA and CDR2 FQGNSA. V dropped 5 bases and J dropped 1 base, with 11 bases sitting between them. The chain joins TRBV7-2 to TRBJ1-1; perhaps TRBD1 as D (5 bases). This TCR came from a woman over 75 with urothelial cancer. The source material was PBMCs, sampled around atezolizumab (anti-PD-L1) treatment. The CDR3 sequence: CASSPAQGNTEAFF. DNA for the CDR3: TGTGCCAGCAGCCCCGCTCAGGGGAACACTGAAGCTTTCTTT.